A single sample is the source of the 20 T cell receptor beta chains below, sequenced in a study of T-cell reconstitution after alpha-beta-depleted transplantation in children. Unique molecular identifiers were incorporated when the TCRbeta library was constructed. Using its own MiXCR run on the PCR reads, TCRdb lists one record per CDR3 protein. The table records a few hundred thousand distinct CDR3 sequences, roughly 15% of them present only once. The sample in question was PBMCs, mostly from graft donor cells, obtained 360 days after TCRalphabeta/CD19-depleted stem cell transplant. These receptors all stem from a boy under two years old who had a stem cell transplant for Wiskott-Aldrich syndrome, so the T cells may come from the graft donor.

CDR3 region: CASSPEAQTYEQYF. DNA for the CDR3: TGTGCCAGCAGCCCAGAGGCCCAGACCTACGAGCAGTACTTC. The J gene is TRBJ2-7, the V gene TRBV7-9, with D unresolved. The CDR3 is made up of 14 amino acids. Between the trimmed V and J ends, which lost 5 bases and 2 bases, there was a span of 13 bases. The germline V gene has CDR1 SEHNR and CDR2 FQNEAQ (reference sequence).

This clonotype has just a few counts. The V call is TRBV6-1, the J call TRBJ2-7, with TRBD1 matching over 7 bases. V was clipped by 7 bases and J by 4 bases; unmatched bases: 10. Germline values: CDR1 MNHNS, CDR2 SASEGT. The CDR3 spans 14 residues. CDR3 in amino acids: CASTHGTEPYEQYF. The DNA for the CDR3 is TGTGCCAGCACACACGGGACAGAACCATACGAGCAGTACTTC.

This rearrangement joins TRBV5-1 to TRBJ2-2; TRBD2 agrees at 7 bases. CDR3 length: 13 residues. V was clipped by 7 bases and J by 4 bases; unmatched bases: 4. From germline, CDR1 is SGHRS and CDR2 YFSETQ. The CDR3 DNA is TGCGCCAGCCTCGGCGGGGGCACCGGGGAGCTGTTTTTT. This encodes CASLGGGTGELFF.

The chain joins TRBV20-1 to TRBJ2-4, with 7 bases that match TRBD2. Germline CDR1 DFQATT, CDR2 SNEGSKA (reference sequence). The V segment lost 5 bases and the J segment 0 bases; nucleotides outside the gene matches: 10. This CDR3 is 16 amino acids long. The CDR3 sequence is CSASEERGGAKNIQYF. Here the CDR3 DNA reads TGCAGTGCTTCGGAGGAGCGGGGCGGAGCCAAAAACATTCAGTACTTC.

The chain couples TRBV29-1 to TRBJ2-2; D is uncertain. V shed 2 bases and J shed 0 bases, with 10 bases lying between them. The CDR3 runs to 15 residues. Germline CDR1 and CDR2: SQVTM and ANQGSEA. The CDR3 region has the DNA TGCAGCGTTGAATCCCCCGGGCCGAACACCGGGGAGCTGTTTTTT. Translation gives CSVESPGPNTGELFF.

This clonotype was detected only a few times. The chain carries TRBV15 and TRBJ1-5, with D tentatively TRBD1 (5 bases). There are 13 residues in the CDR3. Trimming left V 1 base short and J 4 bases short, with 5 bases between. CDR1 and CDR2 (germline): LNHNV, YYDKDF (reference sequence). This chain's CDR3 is CATSRAGNQPQHF. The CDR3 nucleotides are TGTGCCACCAGCAGAGCAGGGAATCAGCCCCAGCATTTT.

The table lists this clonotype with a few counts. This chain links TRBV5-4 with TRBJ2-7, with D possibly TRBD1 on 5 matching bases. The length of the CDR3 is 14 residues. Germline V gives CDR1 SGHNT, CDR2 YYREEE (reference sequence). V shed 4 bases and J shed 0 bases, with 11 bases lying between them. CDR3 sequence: CASSNTQGSYEQYF. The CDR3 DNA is TGTGCCAGCAGCAACACCCAGGGCTCCTACGAGCAGTACTTC.

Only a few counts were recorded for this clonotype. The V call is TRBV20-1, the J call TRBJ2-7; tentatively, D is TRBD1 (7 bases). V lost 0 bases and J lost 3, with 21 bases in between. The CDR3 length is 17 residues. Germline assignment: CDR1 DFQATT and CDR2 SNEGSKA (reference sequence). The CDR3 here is CSARDKYRQGGFYEQYF. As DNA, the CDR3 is TGCAGTGCTAGAGACAAATACAGACAGGGAGGTTTCTACGAGCAGTACTTC.

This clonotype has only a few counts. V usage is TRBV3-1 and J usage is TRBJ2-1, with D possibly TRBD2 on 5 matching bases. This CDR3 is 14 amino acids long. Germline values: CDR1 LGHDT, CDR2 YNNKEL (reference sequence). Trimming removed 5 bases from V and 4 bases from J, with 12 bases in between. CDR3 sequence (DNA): TGTGCCAGCAGCAAACGACGGGGTTACAATGAGCAGTTCTTC. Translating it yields CASSKRRGYNEQFF.

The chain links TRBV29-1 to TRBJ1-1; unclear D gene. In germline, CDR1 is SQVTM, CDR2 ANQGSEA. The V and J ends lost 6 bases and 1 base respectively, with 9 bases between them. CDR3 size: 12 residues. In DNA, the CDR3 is TGCAGCGTAAGTAGGCAGAACACTGAAGCTTTCTTT. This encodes CSVSRQNTEAFF.

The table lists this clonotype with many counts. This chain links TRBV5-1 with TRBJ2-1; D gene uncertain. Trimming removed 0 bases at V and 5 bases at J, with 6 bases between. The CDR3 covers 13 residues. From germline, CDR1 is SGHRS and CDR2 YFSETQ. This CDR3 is CASSLGPHNEQFF. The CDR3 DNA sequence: TGCGCCAGCAGCTTGGGGCCCCACAATGAGCAGTTCTTC. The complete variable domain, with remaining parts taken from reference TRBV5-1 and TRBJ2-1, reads KAGVTQTPRYLIKTRGQQVTLSCSPISGHRSVSWYQQTPGQGLQFLFEYFSETQRNKGNFPGRFSGRQFSNSRSEMNVSTLELGDSALYLCASSLGPHNEQFFGPGTRLTVL.

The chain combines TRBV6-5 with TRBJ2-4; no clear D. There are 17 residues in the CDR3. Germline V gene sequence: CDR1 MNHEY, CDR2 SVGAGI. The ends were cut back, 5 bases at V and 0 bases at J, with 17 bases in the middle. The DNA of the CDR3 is TGTGCCAGCAGTCCAGCTCAGACGGTTCTAGCCAAAAACATTCAGTACTTC. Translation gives CASSPAQTVLAKNIQYF.

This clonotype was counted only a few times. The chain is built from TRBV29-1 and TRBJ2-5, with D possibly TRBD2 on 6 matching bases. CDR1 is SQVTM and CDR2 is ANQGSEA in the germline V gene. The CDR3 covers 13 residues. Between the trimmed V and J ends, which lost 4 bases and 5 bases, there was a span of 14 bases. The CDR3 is CSVGPKGGETQYF. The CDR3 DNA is TGCAGCGTTGGCCCAAAGGGAGGCGAGACCCAGTACTTC.

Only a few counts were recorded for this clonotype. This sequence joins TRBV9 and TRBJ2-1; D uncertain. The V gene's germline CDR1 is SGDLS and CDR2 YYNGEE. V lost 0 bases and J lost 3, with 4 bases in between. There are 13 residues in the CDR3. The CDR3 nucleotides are TGTGCCAGCAGCGTAGGCGACTACAATGAGCAGTTCTTC. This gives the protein CASSVGDYNEQFF.

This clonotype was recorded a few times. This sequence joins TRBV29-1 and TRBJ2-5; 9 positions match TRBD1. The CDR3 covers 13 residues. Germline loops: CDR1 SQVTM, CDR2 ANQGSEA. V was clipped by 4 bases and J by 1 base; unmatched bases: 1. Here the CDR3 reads CSVGTGAQETQYF. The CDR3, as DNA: TGCAGCGTTGGGACAGGGGCCCAAGAGACCCAGTACTTC.

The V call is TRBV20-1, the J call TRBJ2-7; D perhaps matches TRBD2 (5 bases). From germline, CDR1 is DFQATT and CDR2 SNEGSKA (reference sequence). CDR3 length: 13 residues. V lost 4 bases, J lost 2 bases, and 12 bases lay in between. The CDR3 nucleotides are TGCAGTGCTAAACGAGGGAGAGCCTACGAGCAGTACTTC. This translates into CSAKRGRAYEQYF.

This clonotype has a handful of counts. CDR3 protein: CASSPRGGAEAKNIQYF. The CDR3 nucleotides are TGTGCCAGCAGCCCAAGAGGAGGGGCAGAGGCCAAAAACATTCAGTACTTC. This chain links TRBV9 with TRBJ2-4; TRBD2 might be the D (6 bases). The CDR3 totals 17 residues. Germline V gene sequence: CDR1 SGDLS, CDR2 YYNGEE. Deletions cut 4 bases from V and 1 base from J, with 18 bases between.

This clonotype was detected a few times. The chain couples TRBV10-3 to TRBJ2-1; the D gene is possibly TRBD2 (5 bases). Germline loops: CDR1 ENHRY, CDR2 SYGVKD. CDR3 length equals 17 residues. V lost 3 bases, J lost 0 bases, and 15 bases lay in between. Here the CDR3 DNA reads TGTGCCATCAGTGATCCCCGGGAAAAGGGCTCCTACAATGAGCAGTTCTTC. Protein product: CAISDPREKGSYNEQFF.

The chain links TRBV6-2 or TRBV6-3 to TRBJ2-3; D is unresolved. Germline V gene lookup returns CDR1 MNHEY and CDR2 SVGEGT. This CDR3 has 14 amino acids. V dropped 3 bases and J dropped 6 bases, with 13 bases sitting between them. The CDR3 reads CASSYGQPGDTQYF. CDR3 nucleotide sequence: TGTGCCAGCAGTTATGGCCAACCTGGGGATACGCAGTATTTT.

The CDR3 region is CASSLETEYQPQHF. The CDR3 nucleotides read TGTGCCAGCAGCTTAGAAACGGAATACCAGCCCCAGCATTTT. V is TRBV7-9 and J is TRBJ1-5, with D hard to call. Germline CDR1 SEHNR, CDR2 FQNEAQ (reference sequence). CDR3 length equals 14 residues. V was trimmed by 1 base and J by 7 bases, leaving 11 bases between them.